One sample yielded the 23 T cell receptor beta chains listed below, sequenced in a study of a mutant IDH1 vaccine in newly diagnosed glioma. Noted time point: week 11, during vaccination. The investigators gave 300 ug of mutant IDH1 20-mer peptide in each vaccine dose, together with topical imiquimod. These receptors' antigens are unknown. The table came from immunoSEQ multiplex PCR; TCRdb's copy has only in-frame clones and leaves some out. The sample lists some 64,000 clones, 65% to 85% occurring once. The sample here was PBMCs, taken from a glioma patient whose treatment included an IDH1 peptide vaccine. These receptors all come from a woman aged 45-59 years with glioma.

DNA of the CDR3: TGCGCCAGCAGCCCGGACTGGCGGGTGGAGACCCAGTACTTC. This codes for CASSPDWRVETQYF. The chain carries TRBV5-1 and TRBJ2-5; maybe TRBD2 (5 bases). The CDR3 runs to 14 residues. V shed 4 bases and J shed 5 bases, with 15 bases lying between them. Looked up from germline, CDR1 is SGHRS and CDR2 is YFSETQ.

This chain joins TRBV5-5 and TRBJ2-7; tentatively, D is TRBD2 (6 bases). Germline V lookup: CDR1 SGHKS, CDR2 YYEKEE (reference sequence). This CDR3 is 15 amino acids long. Trimming removed 4 bases from V and 5 bases from J, with 19 bases in between. CDR3 in amino acids: CASSPRAGNIHEQYF. CDR3 in DNA: TGTGCCAGCAGCCCCAGGGCGGGGAATATCCACGAGCAGTACTTC.

This CDR3 reads CASSAIGTASQEQYF. CDR3 DNA sequence: TGTGCCAGCAGCGCAATTGGGACGGCCTCTCAGGAGCAGTACTTC. The chain couples TRBV9 to TRBJ2-7, with D perhaps matching TRBD1 or TRBD2 (5 bases each). The CDR3 is made up of 15 amino acids. Germline values: CDR1 SGDLS, CDR2 YYNGEE. V was pared by 3 bases and J by 7 bases, with 20 bases between. The entire variable domain, with the rest obtained from reference TRBV9 and TRBJ2-7, is as follows: DSGVTQTPKHLITATGQRVTLRCSPRSGDLSVYWYQQSLDQGLQFLIQYYNGEERAKGNILERFSAQQFPDLHSELNLSSLELGDSALYFCASSAIGTASQEQYFGPGTRLTVT.

J is TRBJ2-7 and V is TRBV7-9; D is possibly TRBD1 (6 bases). This CDR3 is 15 amino acids long. CDR1 SEHNR and CDR2 FQNEAQ come from the germline V gene (reference sequence). Trimming pared 5 bases from V and 5 bases from J, leaving 19 bases between. CDR3 residues: CASSTTGSLHNEQYF. The CDR3 DNA reads TGTGCCAGCAGCACCACAGGGTCGCTCCACAACGAGCAGTACTTC.

The V gene is TRBV5-1, the J gene TRBJ1-1; 7 bases line up with TRBD1. V dropped 4 bases and J dropped 4; count of bases not matched to a gene: 7. Germline loops: CDR1 SGHRS, CDR2 YFSETQ. The CDR3 is 14 amino acids. CDR3 sequence: CASSLYSGGTEAFF. CDR3 nucleotides: TGCGCCAGCAGCCTCTATTCAGGGGGCACTGAAGCTTTCTTT.

This clone has only one observation. The chain links TRBV5-1 to TRBJ1-4, with TRBD1 matching over 10 bases. The V gene's germline CDR1 is SGHRS and CDR2 YFSETQ. CDR3 length: 14 residues. The J segment lost 4 bases and the V segment lost 8 bases, leaving 5 bases of the junction unmatched. The DNA of the CDR3 is TGCGCCAGTGGACAGGGGGATGTTAATGAAAAACTGTTTTTT. Its translation is CASGQGDVNEKLFF.

The chain employs TRBV7-2 and TRBJ2-2, with D maybe TRBD2 (5 bases). This CDR3 region has 12 residues. Germline V lookup: CDR1 SGHTA, CDR2 FQGNSA. V lost 6 bases and J 5 bases, leaving 7 bases between the germline ends. CDR3 DNA: TGTGCCAGCAGAAGGAGGACCGGGGAGCTGTTTTTT. Protein sequence: CASRRRTGELFF.

The J gene is TRBJ1-1, the V gene TRBV5-1; TRBD1 matches 8 bases. Germline CDR1 is SGHRS and CDR2 is YFSETQ. With V trimmed by 3 bases and J by 4 bases, 8 bases remained unmatched. This CDR3 has 15 amino acids. The CDR3 nucleotides read TGCGCCAGCAGCTCCGGACAGGGCGGAAGCACTGAAGCTTTCTTT. It codes for CASSSGQGGSTEAFF.

This clone was detected a few times. The J gene is TRBJ1-2, the V gene TRBV27; D gene unclear. Germline loops: CDR1 MNHEY, CDR2 SMNVEV (reference sequence). V was clipped by 0 bases and J by 4 bases, with 12 bases between them. This CDR3 has 15 residues. The CDR3 is CASSLSSRTGYGYTF. CDR3 DNA sequence: TGTGCCAGCAGTTTATCGAGTCGAACGGGCTATGGCTACACCTTC.

The CDR3: CASSLVVDTDTQYF. For the CDR3, the DNA is TGCGCCAGCAGCTTGGTTGTAGACACAGATACGCAGTATTTT. V is TRBV5-1 and J is TRBJ2-3; D is ambiguous. The CDR3 has 14 residues. Germline loops: CDR1 SGHRS, CDR2 YFSETQ. Trimming removed 0 bases at V and 2 bases at J, with 7 bases between.

The chain recombines TRBV9 with TRBJ2-5; possibly TRBD1 or TRBD2 for D (6 bases each). This CDR3 has 15 amino acids. Trimming took off 0 bases at V and 2 bases at J, with 11 bases between the two ends. Germline CDR1 is SGDLS and CDR2 is YYNGEE. The CDR3 loop is CASSVAGGPQETQYF. The CDR3 DNA reads TGTGCCAGCAGCGTAGCTGGGGGGCCGCAAGAGACCCAGTACTTC.

This chain links TRBV6-6 with TRBJ2-1, with D possibly matching TRBD1 (5 bases). CDR1 MNHNY and CDR2 SVGAGI come from the germline V gene (reference sequence). The ends were cut back, 7 bases at V and 5 bases at J, with 12 bases in the middle. This CDR3 has 13 residues. The CDR3 DNA sequence: TGTGCCAGCATGGTGACAGAGAACAATGAGCAGTTCTTC. It specifies CASMVTENNEQFF.

V gene TRBV5-1 combines with J gene TRBJ2-5, with TRBD2 matching 8 bases. The ends lost 4 bases at V and 5 bases at J; junction bases unmatched: 10. Germline V gives CDR1 SGHRS, CDR2 YFSETQ. This CDR3 spans 15 amino acids. The CDR3 spells CASSPRRGAWETQYF. Here the CDR3 DNA reads TGCGCCAGCAGCCCCAGGCGGGGGGCCTGGGAGACCCAGTACTTC.

The V gene is TRBV7-2, the J gene TRBJ2-5; 13 bases are a match to TRBD2. The V gene end was trimmed by 5 bases and the J gene end by 4 bases; junction bases not matched to a gene: 4. Germline V gene data show CDR1 as SGHTA and CDR2 as FQGNSA. The CDR3 runs 15 residues. CDR3 in amino acids: CASSQGLAGAETQYF. The CDR3 DNA reads TGTGCCAGCAGCCAAGGACTAGCGGGGGCAGAGACCCAGTACTTC.

Note on this clone: A read error may account for a junction end that differs from germline. The gene calls are TRBV7-7 and TRBJ2-2; D perhaps matches TRBD2 (6 bases). The germline V gene encodes CDR1 SSHAT and CDR2 FNYEAQ (reference sequence). This CDR3 spans 14 amino acids. CDR3 coding DNA: TGTGCTAGCAGCTTAGCGCGGGGTACCGGGGAGCTGTTTTTT. It translates to CASSLARGTGELFF. The entire variable domain, with the rest obtained from reference TRBV7-7 and TRBJ2-2, is as follows: GAGVSQSPRYKVTKRGQDVTLRCDPISSHATLYWYQQALGQGPEFLTYFNYEAQPDKSGLPSDRFSAERPEGSISTLTIQRTEQRDSAMYRCASSLARGTGELFFGEGSRLTVL.

The genes are TRBV6-6 and TRBJ1-5; 9 bases align to TRBD1. The CDR3 runs to 15 residues. CDR1 is MNHNY and CDR2 is SVGAGI in the germline V gene (reference sequence). V trimming: 2 bases; J trimming: 7 bases; junction bases outside the gene matches: 6. The CDR3 here is CASSYGTGIGQPQHF. DNA for the CDR3: TGTGCCAGCAGTTACGGGACAGGGATTGGGCAGCCCCAGCATTTT.

This clone has a single count. The chain couples TRBV19 to TRBJ2-5; D may be TRBD1 (5 bases). This CDR3 comprises 14 residues. Germline CDR1 LNHDA, CDR2 SQIVND (reference sequence). The V gene lost 5 bases and the J gene lost 5 bases, with 15 bases spanning the gap. The CDR3 region is CASSGPQGSETQYF. The CDR3 bases are TGTGCCAGTAGTGGGCCTCAGGGTTCGGAGACCCAGTACTTC.

V gene TRBV7-9 combines with J gene TRBJ2-6; D is unresolved. Germline V lookup: CDR1 SEHNR, CDR2 FQNEAQ (reference sequence). The CDR3 has 15 residues. V shed 5 bases and J shed 0 bases, with 8 bases lying between them. The CDR3 DNA is TGTGCCAGCAGCCCTAGGGACTCTGGGGCCAACGTCCTGACTTTC. Residues: CASSPRDSGANVLTF.

The chain combines TRBV4-2 with TRBJ1-4; D is unresolved. The CDR3 totals 17 residues. CDR1 and CDR2 (germline): LGHNA, YNFKEQ. V was clipped by 0 bases and J by 2 bases, with 13 bases between them. The CDR3 region is CASSQESKDLTNEKLFF. DNA of the CDR3: TGTGCCAGCAGCCAAGAAAGCAAGGATCTTACTAATGAAAAACTGTTTTTT.

The V call is TRBV7-9, the J call TRBJ1-1; D remains unclear. V lost 5 bases to trimming and J lost 1 base, with 8 bases between them. The CDR3 loop spans 13 amino acids. Germline CDR1 is SEHNR and CDR2 is FQNEAQ (reference sequence). The CDR3 sequence: CASSPESNTEAFF. The CDR3 bases are TGTGCCAGCAGCCCTGAATCGAACACTGAAGCTTTCTTT. The variable domain in full, with the rest retrieved from reference TRBV7-9 and TRBJ1-1, is DTGVSQNPRHKITKRGQNVTFRCDPISEHNRLYWYRQTLGQGPEFLTYFQNEAQLEKSRLLSDRFSAERPKGSFSTLEIQRTEQGDSAMYLCASSPESNTEAFFGQGTRLTVV.

J is TRBJ1-2 and V is TRBV2, with D tentatively TRBD1 (6 bases). The germline V gene encodes CDR1 SNHLY and CDR2 FYNNEI. This CDR3 is built from 13 residues. Trimming pared 8 bases from V and 7 bases from J, leaving 17 bases between. Here the CDR3 reads CASGSGGQSGYTF. As DNA, the CDR3 is TGTGCCAGCGGCTCTGGGGGGCAGAGTGGCTACACCTTC.

V is TRBV9 and J is TRBJ1-2, with 7 positions matching TRBD1. V dropped 4 bases and J dropped 4; count of bases not matched to a gene: 7. This CDR3 comprises 14 residues. Germline V gene sequence: CDR1 SGDLS, CDR2 YYNGEE. CDR3 coding DNA: TGTGCCAGCAGCCGAGACAGGGAGGGCTATGGCTACACCTTC. Amino acids: CASSRDREGYGYTF. Full variable domain (missing parts from reference TRBV9 and TRBJ1-2): DSGVTQTPKHLITATGQRVTLRCSPRSGDLSVYWYQQSLDQGLQFLIQYYNGEERAKGNILERFSAQQFPDLHSELNLSSLELGDSALYFCASSRDREGYGYTFGSGTRLTVV.

The rearrangement uses TRBV5-1 and TRBJ2-5; 7 bases are shared with TRBD1. The CDR3 consists of 15 residues. With V trimmed by 2 bases and J by 9 bases, 13 bases remained unmatched. CDR1 and CDR2 (germline): SGHRS, YFSETQ. The CDR3 nucleotides read TGCGCCAGCAGCTTAGTATCGGGACAGCCATGGGCCCAGTACTTC. The encoded protein is CASSLVSGQPWAQYF.